Here is one T cell receptor (beta chain) with its context. Its specific antigen is unknown. No much larger clone is present one base from it, and per-base qualities are unavailable. Other DNA sequences in this specimen translate into the identical CDR3. The sample comes from a study of shared T cell receptors in the human thymus (dated by TCRdb to the early 2020s). At the level of the whole study: The study investigated the way shared, self-reactive T-cell receptor alpha chains are produced in the human thymus.

Receptor amplification or capture employed the immunoSEQ multiplex PCR assay. TCRdb stores this immuneACCESS table with in-frame sequences only. Part of the clones is absent; in the studies checked, under half of the shortfall reflects unresolved V genes, and no reason is known for the rest. This sample has 640,000 or so clones in its table, and about 87% of those were observed once. Clones ranked in the top ten supply roughly 0.0094% of the sample. The CDR3 holds 11 amino acids from the cysteine to the phenylalanine. Only CDR3 DNA remains: 33 bases, in frame from the first base. V has 5 bases trimmed and J has 7 bases trimmed; junction bases matching no gene number 2. From a lookup of the germline V gene (reference sequence), CDR1 and CDR2 are DFQATT and SNEGSKA. These data were also filed under a second study, of human thymus T cells. The second source states: The donors were immunologically healthy infants in Finland who had open corrective cardiac surgery for congenital heart defects. Thymus tissue was collected as surgical resects that were removed during corrective cardiac surgery. Biased V and J gene segment usage appeared to be present in both thymic and peripheral blood repertoires. The related research reported highly overlapping thymic TCR repertoires among unrelated individuals. The study used eight infant thymus samples plus four related peripheral blood samples to characterize TCR alpha and beta repertoires. The infant donors were about 6 to 244 days old, and the cohort included over five males and a couple of females. Thymocytes were mechanically released from the tissue and were stored as pellets of roughly 9-30 million cells at -70 degrees C. A QIAsymphony instrument was used to extract genomic DNA from frozen cell pellets. The immunoSEQ multiplex PCR assay was used to amplify the TCRB and TCRAD loci from a standardized amount of quality-controlled genomic DNA. Amplicons spanned the V(D)J region at a length sufficient to cover the CDR3 and identify V and J genes. The commercial immunoSEQ service was used to sequence amplicons on an Illumina platform. Primer bias and sequencing errors were corrected as previously described, and TCRAD and TCRB definitions were based on the IMGT database. Analysis of the repertoires was done with immunoSEQ Analyzer 3.0 and VDJTools and included basic statistics, V/J segment usage, diversity estimates, rarefaction and pairwise overlap. Diversity was estimated with Chao1, ChaoE, Efron-Thisted, Shannon and inverse Simpson indices, and also on datasets down-sampled to the smallest sample. Repertoire overlap was assessed by strict matching of CDR3 nucleotide sequence, V gene and J gene, and clustering was done by Jaccard-based multidimensional scaling. On average, thymus samples yielded approximately 780,000 unique TCRB clonotypes, whereas blood samples yielded about 84,000.

The sample consisted of thymocytes. The source of this sequence is a boy under two years old with a congenital heart defect. Donor details come from another sample of the same person, matched by shared clones. The rearrangement combines TRBV20-1 with TRBJ1-5, with 7 bases matching TRBD1. The CDR3 protein: CSAGQVQPQHF. The nucleotide sequence is TGCAGTGCTGGACAGGTGCAGCCCCAGCATTTT.